This TCR beta chain was captured by sequencing in a study of beta chain features in type 1 diabetes (dated by TCRdb to about 2018). Regarding the complete study: No differences in mean age, gender distribution, total cell number or subset yield were found between patients and healthy donors. The study compared TCRB repertoires of sorted circulating CD4+ T cell subsets between recently diagnosed type 1 diabetes patients and matched healthy donors. Naive and central memory subsets were obtained from all 30 or so donors, but regulatory and stem cell-like memory subsets were isolated from only 8 patients and roughly 8 healthy donors. A total of 107,917,701 sorted cells were examined across all samples, and RNA yield correlated strongly with the number of cells per subset. The paper's findings and limits, for the study overall: Patients with type 1 diabetes made fewer insertions and deleted more nucleotides at VDJ recombination sites, implying thymic rearrangement abnormalities. Because cDNA was sequenced instead of genomic DNA, activated cells with high expression could be over-represented, although the groups did not differ in activation or CD3 levels. Because small numbers of individuals were included in the HLA sub-analyses, any influence of HLA type on TCRB rearrangement was left unresolved. A moderate but significant shortening of TCRB CDR3 length was observed in type 1 diabetes patients in all four CD4+ subsets. Shorter templates might be favored by PCR, yet because patient and control samples were amplified and corrected together, any such skew would affect both groups equally. Naive, central memory and regulatory TCRB repertoires appeared more similar among patients than among healthy donors.

The entire isolated RNA was reverse transcribed using the High Capacity cDNA Reverse Transcription Kit, and thus expressed TCRB transcripts were sequenced. Naive, central memory and regulatory T cell samples underwent deep immunoSEQ sequencing, averaging about 3.57 million total reads per sample. After sorted cells were lysed in RLT buffer, RNA was extracted with DNase-treated RNeasy Micro or Mini kits, with the choice depending on cell number. To prevent cross-contamination, every cell subset was processed on its own, while patient and healthy donor samples were processed together. Using the immunoSEQ multiplex PCR, TCRB sequences were amplified from cDNA into 87-bp fragments spanning the CDR3 region. Sequencing of the amplicons was done on the Illumina HiSeq platform. The original pipeline was this. PCR bias was corrected computationally using synthetic template baselines, and reads within Hamming distance 2 were collapsed, with unmergeable singletons discarded. Reads were aligned to IMGT to assign V, D and J genes, CDR3 length, and insertions or deletions at six rearrangement sites. Within each subset, clonotype counts were normalized to sorted cell number, after which true diversity and Gini coefficients were computed with the tcR R package. The overlap coefficient, calculated on TCRB nucleotide sequences, was used to quantify repertoire sharing. TCRdb obtained this table from immuneACCESS and retained in-frame rearrangements with V and J assigned. These tables miss some clones; where compared with another copy, unresolved V genes account for less than half of the shortfall, and the remainder is unexplained. V, J and clone size were drawn from that table, and D and trimming were deduced from the DNA. This sample gives 240,000 or so clones in total; roughly 30% of them show up just once. The top ten clones comprise 4% of the sample.

The CDR3 spans 15 residues, from the cysteine through the phenylalanine. Of all the DNA, just the CDR3 is kept, 45 bases in frame from base 1. Taken from the germline V gene (reference sequence), the CDR1 and CDR2 loops are MNHEY and SMNVEV. The junction carries 14 bases between V and J, which are trimmed by 2 bases and 3 bases respectively. About this clone: Its cognate antigen has yet to be identified. The record has no base qualities; no much larger clone is one base away.

Each donor gave one peripheral blood draw, approximately 120 mL on average, collected into heparinised tubes. A BD FACSAria II and a panel including CD45RO, CCR7, CD25, CD127, CD95 and CD27 were used to sort naive, central memory, regulatory and stem cell-like memory CD4+ T cells. All sorted populations exceeded 95% purity. PBMCs were separated immediately by Lymphoprep density gradient centrifugation and were stained directly, without being cultured. Samples were stained and sorted in pairs, with one healthy donor and one patient per experiment, so that batch effects were minimized. In this chain, TRBV27 is recombined with TRBJ2-7, with the D gene not clear enough to name. The source material was central memory CD4+ T cells from blood. The source is a man under 40 in good health. The CDR3 reads as follows: CASSLKASGHYEQYF. DNA sequence: TGTGCCAGCAGTTTAAAGGCGTCGGGCCACTACGAGCAGTACTTC.